The present T cell receptor (beta chain) was sequenced within a study of blood T cell repertoires in COVID-19. Across the whole study: Whether acute or convalescent, the COVID-19 samples came from the United States, Italy and Spain. PBMCs, B-cell-depleted T cells, or T cells provided the cDNA or gDNA that made up the material.

Profiling relied on immunoSEQ multiplex PCR, and the TCRdb table lists in-frame clones only, not all of them. The table records about 92,000 clones, about 70% of them present only once. Trimming pared 0 bases from V and 1 base from J, leaving 7 bases between. The germline gives CDR1 SGDLS, CDR2 YYNGEE. This CDR3 is built from 14 residues. The chain combines TRBV9 with TRBJ2-5; D is uncertain. The TCR was taken from a woman aged 55-70 years in a cohort sampled during active or convalescent COVID-19. The sample comprised peripheral blood. The DNA of the CDR3 is TGTGCCAGCAGCGTAGATCCCATCCAAGAGACCCAGTACTTC. As protein: CASSVDPIQETQYF.